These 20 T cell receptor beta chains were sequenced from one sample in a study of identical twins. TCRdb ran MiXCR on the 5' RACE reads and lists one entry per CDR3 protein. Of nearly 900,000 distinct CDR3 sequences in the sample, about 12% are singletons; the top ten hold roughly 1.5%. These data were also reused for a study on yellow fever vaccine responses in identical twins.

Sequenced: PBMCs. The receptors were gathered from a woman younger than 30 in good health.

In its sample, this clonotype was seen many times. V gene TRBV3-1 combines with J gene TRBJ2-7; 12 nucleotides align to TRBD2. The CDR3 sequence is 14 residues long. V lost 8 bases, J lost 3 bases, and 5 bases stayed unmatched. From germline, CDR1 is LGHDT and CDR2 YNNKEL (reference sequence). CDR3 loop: CASRPSGRDYEQYF. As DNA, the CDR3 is TGTGCCAGCCGACCTAGCGGGAGGGACTACGAGCAGTACTTC.

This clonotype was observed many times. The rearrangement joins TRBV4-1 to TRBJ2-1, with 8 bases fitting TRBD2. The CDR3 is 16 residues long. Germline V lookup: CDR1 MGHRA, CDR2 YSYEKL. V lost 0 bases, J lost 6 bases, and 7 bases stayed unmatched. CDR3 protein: CASSQDPGGATNEQFF. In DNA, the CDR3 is TGCGCCAGCAGCCAAGATCCCGGGGGGGCAACCAATGAGCAGTTCTTC.

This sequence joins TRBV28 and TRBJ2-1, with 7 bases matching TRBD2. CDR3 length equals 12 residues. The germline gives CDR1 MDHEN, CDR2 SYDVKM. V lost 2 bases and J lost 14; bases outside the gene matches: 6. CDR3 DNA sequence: TGTGCCAGCAGTTTAGACGCGGGAGAGGAGTTCTTC. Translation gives CASSLDAGEEFF. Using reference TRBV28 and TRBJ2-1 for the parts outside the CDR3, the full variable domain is DVKVTQSSRYLVKRTGEKVFLECVQDMDHENMFWYRQDPGLGLRLIYFSYDVKMKEKGDIPEGYSVSREKKERFSLILESASTNQTSMYLCASSLDAGEEFFGPGTRLTVL.

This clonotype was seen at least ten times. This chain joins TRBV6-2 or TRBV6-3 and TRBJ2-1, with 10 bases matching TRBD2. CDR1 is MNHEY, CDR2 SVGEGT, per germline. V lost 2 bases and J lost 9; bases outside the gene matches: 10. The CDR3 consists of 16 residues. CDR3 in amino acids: CASSYSRPSGSVEQFF. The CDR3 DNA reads TGTGCCAGCAGTTACAGTCGGCCTAGCGGGAGTGTTGAGCAGTTCTTC.

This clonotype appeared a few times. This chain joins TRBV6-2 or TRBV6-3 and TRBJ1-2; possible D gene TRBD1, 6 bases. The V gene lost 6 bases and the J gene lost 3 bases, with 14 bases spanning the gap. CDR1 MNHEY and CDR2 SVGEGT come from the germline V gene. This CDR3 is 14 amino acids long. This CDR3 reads CASSETGLDYGYTF. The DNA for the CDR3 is TGTGCCAGCAGCGAAACAGGGTTGGACTATGGCTACACCTTC.

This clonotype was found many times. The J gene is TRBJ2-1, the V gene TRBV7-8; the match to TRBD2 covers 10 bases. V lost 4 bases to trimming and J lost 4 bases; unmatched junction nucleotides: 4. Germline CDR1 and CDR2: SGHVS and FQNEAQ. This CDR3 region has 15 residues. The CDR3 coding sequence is TGTGCCAGCAGCTCACCGGGACTAGCGTACAATGAGCAGTTCTTC. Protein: CASSSPGLAYNEQFF. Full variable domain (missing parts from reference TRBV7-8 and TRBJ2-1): GAGVSQSPRYKVAKRGQDVALRCDPISGHVSLFWYQQALGQGPEFLTYFQNEAQLDKSGLPSDRFFAERPEGSVSTLKIQRTQQEDSAVYLCASSSPGLAYNEQFFGPGTRLTVL.

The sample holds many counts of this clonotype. The chain's CDR3 is CASSSPNYGYTF. The CDR3 coding sequence is TGTGCCAGCAGCTCGCCTAACTATGGCTACACCTTC. This chain connects TRBV5-6 to TRBJ1-2; D uncertain. Germline V gene sequence: CDR1 SGHDT, CDR2 YYEEEE. V lost 3 bases, J lost 0 bases, and 3 bases lay in between. The CDR3 totals 12 residues.

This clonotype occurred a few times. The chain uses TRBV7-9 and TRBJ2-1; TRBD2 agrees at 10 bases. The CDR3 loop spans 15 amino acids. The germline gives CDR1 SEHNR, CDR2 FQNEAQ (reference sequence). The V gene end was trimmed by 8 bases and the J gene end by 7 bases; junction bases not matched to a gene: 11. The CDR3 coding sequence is TGTGCCAGCGGGGCTAGCGGGAGTTCGGTGAATGAGCAGTTCTTC. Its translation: CASGASGSSVNEQFF.

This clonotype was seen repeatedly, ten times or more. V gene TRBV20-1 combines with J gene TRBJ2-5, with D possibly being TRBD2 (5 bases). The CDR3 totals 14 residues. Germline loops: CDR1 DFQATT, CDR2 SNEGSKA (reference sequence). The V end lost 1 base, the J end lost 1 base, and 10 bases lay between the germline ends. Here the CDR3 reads CSARAGNPQETQYF. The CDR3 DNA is TGCAGTGCTAGAGCGGGGAACCCCCAAGAGACCCAGTACTTC.

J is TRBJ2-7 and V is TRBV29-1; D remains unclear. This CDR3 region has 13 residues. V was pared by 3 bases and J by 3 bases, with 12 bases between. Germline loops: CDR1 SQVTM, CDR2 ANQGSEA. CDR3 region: CSVDRNPLYEQYF. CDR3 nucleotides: TGCAGCGTTGACAGAAACCCCCTCTACGAGCAGTACTTC.

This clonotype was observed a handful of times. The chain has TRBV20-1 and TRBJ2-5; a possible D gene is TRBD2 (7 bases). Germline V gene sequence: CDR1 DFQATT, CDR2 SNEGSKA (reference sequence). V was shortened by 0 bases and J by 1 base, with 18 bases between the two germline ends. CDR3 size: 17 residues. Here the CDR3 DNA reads TGCAGTGCTAGAGAGGGGAGCGGGACACTCAGCCAAGAGACCCAGTACTTC. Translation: CSAREGSGTLSQETQYF.

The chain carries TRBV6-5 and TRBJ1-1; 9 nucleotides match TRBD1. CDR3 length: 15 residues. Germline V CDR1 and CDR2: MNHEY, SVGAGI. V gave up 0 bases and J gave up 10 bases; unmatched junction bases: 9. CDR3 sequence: CASSYSPDRGGVAFF. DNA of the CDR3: TGTGCCAGCAGTTACTCCCCGGACAGGGGAGGAGTAGCTTTCTTT.

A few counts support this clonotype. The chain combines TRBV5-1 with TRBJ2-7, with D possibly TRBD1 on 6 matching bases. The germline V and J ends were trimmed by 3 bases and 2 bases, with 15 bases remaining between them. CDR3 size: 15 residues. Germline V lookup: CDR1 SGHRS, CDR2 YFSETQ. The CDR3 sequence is CASSSPGTPAYEQYF. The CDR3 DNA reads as TGCGCCAGCAGCTCCCCGGGGACACCTGCCTACGAGCAGTACTTC.

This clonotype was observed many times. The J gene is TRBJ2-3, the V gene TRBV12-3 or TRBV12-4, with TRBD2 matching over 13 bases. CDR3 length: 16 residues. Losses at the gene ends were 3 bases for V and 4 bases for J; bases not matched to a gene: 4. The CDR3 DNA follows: TGTGCCAGCAGTTTTACCGGGACTAGCGGGGCAGATACGCAGTATTTT. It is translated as CASSFTGTSGADTQYF.

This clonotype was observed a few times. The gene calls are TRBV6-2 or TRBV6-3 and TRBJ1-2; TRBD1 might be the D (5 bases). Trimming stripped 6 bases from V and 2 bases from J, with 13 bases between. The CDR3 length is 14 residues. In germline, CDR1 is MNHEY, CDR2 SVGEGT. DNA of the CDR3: TGTGCCAGCAGCCCGGGACGTAAAAACTATGGCTACACCTTC. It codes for CASSPGRKNYGYTF.

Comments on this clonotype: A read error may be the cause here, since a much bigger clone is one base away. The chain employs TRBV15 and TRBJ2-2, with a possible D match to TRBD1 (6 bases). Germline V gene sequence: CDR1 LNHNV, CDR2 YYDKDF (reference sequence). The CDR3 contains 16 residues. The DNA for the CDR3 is TGTGCCACCAGCAGAACACGAACAGGGCGCACCGAGGAGCTGTTTTTT. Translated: CATSRTRTGRTEELFF.

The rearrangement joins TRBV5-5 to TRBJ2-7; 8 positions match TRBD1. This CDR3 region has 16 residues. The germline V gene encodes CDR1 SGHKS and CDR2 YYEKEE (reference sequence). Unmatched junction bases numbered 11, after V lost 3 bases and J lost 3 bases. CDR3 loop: CASSWTDREPYYEQYV. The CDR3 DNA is TGTGCCAGCAGCTGGACGGACAGGGAACCCTACTACGAGCAGTACGTC.

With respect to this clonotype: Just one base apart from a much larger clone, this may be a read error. The CDR3 DNA reads TGTGCCAGCACCACCAGGTTTAGCTGTGGCTACACCTTC. Translating gives CASTTRFSCGYTF. V is TRBV12-3 or TRBV12-4 and J is TRBJ1-2, with D unresolved. The CDR3 has 13 residues. Deletions cut 7 bases from V and 7 bases from J, with 16 bases between.

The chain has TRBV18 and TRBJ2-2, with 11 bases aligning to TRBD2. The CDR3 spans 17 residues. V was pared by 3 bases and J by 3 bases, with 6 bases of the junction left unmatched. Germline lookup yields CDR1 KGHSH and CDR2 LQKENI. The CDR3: CASSPVTSGSYTGELFF. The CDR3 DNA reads TGTGCCAGCTCACCCGTTACTAGCGGGAGCTACACCGGGGAGCTGTTTTTT.

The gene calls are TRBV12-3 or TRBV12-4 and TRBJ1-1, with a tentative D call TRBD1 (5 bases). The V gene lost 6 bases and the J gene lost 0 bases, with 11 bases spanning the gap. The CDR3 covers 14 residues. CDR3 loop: CASSPQTVNTEAFF. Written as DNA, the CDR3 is TGTGCCAGCAGCCCTCAGACAGTGAACACTGAAGCTTTCTTT.